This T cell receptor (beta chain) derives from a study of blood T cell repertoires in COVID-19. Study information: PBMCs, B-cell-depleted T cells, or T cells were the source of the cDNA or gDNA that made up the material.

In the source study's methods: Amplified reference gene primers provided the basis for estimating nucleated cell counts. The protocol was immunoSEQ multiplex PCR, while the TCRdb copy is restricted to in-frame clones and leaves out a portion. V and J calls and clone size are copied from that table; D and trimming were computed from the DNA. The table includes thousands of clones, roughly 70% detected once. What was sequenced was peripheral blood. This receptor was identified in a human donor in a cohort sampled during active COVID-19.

CDR3 DNA sequence: TGTGCCAGCAGTTTGGGGGGATTTAATGAAAAACTGTTTTTT. Translated, it gives CASSLGGFNEKLFF. This chain joins TRBV28 and TRBJ1-4; TRBD1 is a possible D gene (5 bases). V was cut by 3 bases and J by 4 bases, with 9 bases left in between. The V gene's germline CDR1 is MDHEN and CDR2 SYDVKM. The CDR3 loop spans 14 amino acids.